The present T cell receptor (beta chain) was sequenced within a study of T cell changes during pregnancy in multiple sclerosis. The CDR3 extends over 15 amino acids. Germline CDR1 reads SGHKS; CDR2 reads YYEKEE (reference sequence). The junction had 3 bases not matched to a gene; V was cut back by 3 bases and J by 0 bases. TCRdb's table, derived via immunoSEQ multiplex PCR, lists solely in-frame clones and lacks some. The sample yields roughly 80,000 clones, approximately 95% seen once. The receptor comes from a female donor with multiple sclerosis, enrolled in a pregnancy study. J is TRBJ1-5 and V is TRBV5-5, with 7 nucleotides matching TRBD1. Specimen: peripheral blood, collected in the first trimester of pregnancy. CDR3 amino acids: CASSSTGNSNQPQHF. The CDR3 DNA reads as TGTGCCAGCAGCTCGACAGGGAATAGCAATCAGCCCCAGCATTTT.